The sequence of this T cell receptor (beta chain) was determined in a study of shared clonotypes between healthy human individuals (dated by TCRdb to about 2020). Background for the entire study: A couple of women and a few men aged 18 to 49 years were included in the cohort. For each donor, CD4 naive and CD4 memory were each given three plates, CD8 naive was given two plates, and CD8 memory was given one plate. To estimate repertoire size and how much clonotypes are shared between individuals, the study performed deep sequencing of blood TCR repertoires from a few healthy adults. To increase sequencing depth and limit assay-specific biases, TCR repertoire library preparation and sequencing were carried out by different laboratories using diverse techniques. Each donor's leukapheresis produced roughly between roughly 0.85 and 9.5 billion PBMCs.

Worth noting for this clone: The antigen it recognizes is unknown. It has no much larger one-base neighbor in the sample; base qualities were not kept.

Using the deep immunoSEQ assay, multiplex PCR amplified TCR CDR3 regions from genomic DNA. Extracted genomic DNA from each cell subset was spread evenly across all wells of several immunoSEQ 96-well plates, with each plate serving as a replicate. For sorted subsets, approximately 200 ng of genomic DNA, equivalent to around 30,000 T cell genomes, went into each replicate PCR. The purified libraries were quantified using a Qubit 3.0 fluorometer, sized with a Bioanalyzer 2100, and then quantified again using the KAPA Library Quantification kit. Each immunoSEQ 96-well plate was sequenced on its own single-read 150-cycle Illumina NextSeq 550 flow cell. The source study handled its data this way. Because the immunoSEQ output included only junctional sequences and no quality scores, the filtering could not be the same as the filtering used for full-length reads. To assign V/J genes and CDR3, sequences were annotated using PyIR, a Python wrapper for IgBLAST v1.9, with IMGT germline references. Reads were filtered out if the reads had weak V/J assignments (E-value above 1e-6), no CDR3, stop codons, out-of-frame junctions, or ambiguous translated residues. V3J clonotypes were defined by identical inferred V gene, J gene, and CDR3 amino acid sequence. Percentage overlap between repertoires was computed as shared unique clonotypes divided by the size of the smaller repertoire. Three approaches were used to assess repertoire richness: RTK rarefaction, the Chao1 estimator, and Recon v2.1 estimates of unobserved clonotypes. Generation probabilities were computed with OLGA for all TCRbeta clonotypes obtained by the gDNA method from a handful of donors. TCRdb's version of the immuneACCESS table is confined to in-frame rearrangements and falls short of the full clone set. An unresolved V gene accounts for under half of the shortfall where checked; the remainder is of unknown origin. The DNA was the basis for D and trimming; V, J and clone size are from that table. The sample contains over a million clones, over 95% of them found a single time. The ten largest clones capture roughly 1.2% of the sample.

Donors were healthy HIV-negative adults with no recently reported acute infections or vaccinations. Every donor was a Caucasian adult residing in Nashville, Tennessee, USA. Magnetic negative selection was used to enrich CD4+ T cells, after which naive cells were positively selected on CD45RA and the negative fraction became the memory subset. Blood was obtained by leukapheresis, after which PBMCs were separated by Ficoll-Histopaque density gradient centrifugation and cryopreserved in liquid nitrogen vapor phase. Analytical flow cytometry was used to check the purity and quantity of every magnetically sorted T cell population. From each sorted fraction, genomic DNA was isolated and quantified by UV absorbance on a Nanodrop 2000c. Points the paper makes about the study in general: Even with the large sequencing depth, rarefaction of the sorted-subset datasets indicated that sequencing was incomplete. Larger estimated clonotype richness was generally found for naive subsets than for memory subsets. Across a few donors, approximately 4.9% of naive CD4, 3% to 3.5% of naive CD8, around 2.1% of memory CD4, and about 0.4% of memory CD8 clonotypes were shared. Sampling was restricted to blood, and TCR repertoires in tissue are likely to differ from TCR repertoires in blood. The small number of donors limited the genetic and exposure-history diversity represented. Based on pairwise subsampling, the degree of clonotype sharing among donors was expected to be affected by sequencing depth. Compared with non-shared clonotypes, the clonotypes found in all four sorted-subset donors had higher generation probabilities.

The TCR comes from a man aged 30-40 years in good health. Sequenced: naive CD4+ T cells sorted from blood. The intended sense of this specimen's cell subset or site label: CD45RA+ positively selected.

The CDR3: CASSFDFLTGLASDTQYF. The nucleotide sequence is given as TGTGCCAGCAGTTTCGACTTTCTCACGGGACTAGCTTCAGATACGCAGTATTTT. The chain links TRBV27 with TRBJ2-3, with TRBD2 identical over 9 junction bases. CDR1 and CDR2, per the germline V gene (reference sequence), are MNHEY and SMNVEV. From the cysteine through the phenylalanine, the CDR3 covers 18 amino acids. Only the CDR3 portion is preserved as DNA: 54 bases, with reading frame beginning at the first base. Clipping removes 3 bases from V and 4 bases from J, with 14 as the unmatched junction base count.